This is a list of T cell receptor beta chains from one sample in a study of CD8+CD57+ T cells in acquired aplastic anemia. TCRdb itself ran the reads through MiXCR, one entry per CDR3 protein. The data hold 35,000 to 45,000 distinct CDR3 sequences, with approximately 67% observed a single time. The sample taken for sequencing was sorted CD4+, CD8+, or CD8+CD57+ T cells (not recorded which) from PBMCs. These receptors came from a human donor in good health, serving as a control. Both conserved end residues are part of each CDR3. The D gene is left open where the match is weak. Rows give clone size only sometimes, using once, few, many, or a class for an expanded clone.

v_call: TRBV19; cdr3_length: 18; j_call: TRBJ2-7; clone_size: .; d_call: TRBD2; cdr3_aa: CASSPPGTSGTLAYEQYF; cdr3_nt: TGTGCCAGTAGTCCCCCCGGGACTAGCGGCACCCTTGCCTACGAGCAGTACTTC
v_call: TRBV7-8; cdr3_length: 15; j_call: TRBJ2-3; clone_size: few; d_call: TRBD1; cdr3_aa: CASSPGQGLTDTQYF; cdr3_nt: TGTGCCAGCAGCCCTGGACAGGGACTCACAGATACGCAGTATTTT
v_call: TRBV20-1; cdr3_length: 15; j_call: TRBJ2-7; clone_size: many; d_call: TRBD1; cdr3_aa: CSARNPGQGGVEQYF; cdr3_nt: TGCAGTGCTAGAAACCCGGGACAGGGGGGCGTCGAGCAGTACTTC
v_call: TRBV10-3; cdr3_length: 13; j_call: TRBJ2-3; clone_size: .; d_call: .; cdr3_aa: CAIRDVASDTQYF; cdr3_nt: TGTGCCATCAGGGATGTGGCATCAGATACGCAGTATTTT
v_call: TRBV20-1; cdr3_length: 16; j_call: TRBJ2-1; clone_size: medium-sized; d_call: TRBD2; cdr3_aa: CSARPTSGGDYNEQFF; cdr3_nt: TGCAGTGCTAGACCTACTAGCGGGGGCGACTACAATGAGCAGTTCTTC
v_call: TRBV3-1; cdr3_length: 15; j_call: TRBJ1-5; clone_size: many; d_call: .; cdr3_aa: CASSQDLGGGQPQHF; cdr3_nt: TGTGCCAGCAGCCAAGATCTGGGGGGCGGACAGCCCCAGCATTTT
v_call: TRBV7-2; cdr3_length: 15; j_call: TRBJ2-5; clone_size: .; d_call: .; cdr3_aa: CASSLAGRPQETQYF; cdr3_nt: TGTGCCAGCAGCTTAGCCGGCAGACCCCAAGAGACCCAGTACTTC
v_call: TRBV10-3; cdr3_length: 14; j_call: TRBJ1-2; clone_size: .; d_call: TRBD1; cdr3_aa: CAISPGTVGNGYTF; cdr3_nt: TGTGCCATCAGCCCAGGGACAGTCGGGAATGGCTACACCTTC
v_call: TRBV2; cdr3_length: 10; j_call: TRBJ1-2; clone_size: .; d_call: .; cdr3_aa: CASSDRGYTF; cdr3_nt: TGTGCCAGCAGTGACAGAGGCTACACCTTC
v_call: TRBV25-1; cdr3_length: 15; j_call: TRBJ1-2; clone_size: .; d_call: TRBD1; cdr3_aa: CASRPRTGEGYGYTF; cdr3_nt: TGTGCCAGCAGACCTCGGACAGGAGAGGGCTATGGCTACACCTTC
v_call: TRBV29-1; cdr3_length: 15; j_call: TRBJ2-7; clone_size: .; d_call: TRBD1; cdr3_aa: CSVDVTGESSYEQYF; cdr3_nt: TGCAGCGTTGACGTAACAGGGGAAAGCTCCTACGAGCAGTACTTC
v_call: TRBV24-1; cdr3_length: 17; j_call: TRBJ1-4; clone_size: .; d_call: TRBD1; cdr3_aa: CATSAWGTGGAGEKLFF; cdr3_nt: TGTGCCACCAGTGCCTGGGGGACAGGGGGCGCTGGTGAAAAACTGTTTTTT
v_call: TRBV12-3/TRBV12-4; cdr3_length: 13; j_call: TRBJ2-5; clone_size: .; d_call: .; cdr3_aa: CASTAQSQETQYF; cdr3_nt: TGTGCCAGCACGGCGCAATCGCAAGAGACCCAGTACTTC
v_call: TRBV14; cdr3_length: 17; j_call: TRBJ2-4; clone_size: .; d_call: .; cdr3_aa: CASSQGRQEIAKNIQYF; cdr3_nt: TGTGCCAGCAGCCAAGGGAGACAGGAGATAGCCAAAAACATTCAGTACTTC
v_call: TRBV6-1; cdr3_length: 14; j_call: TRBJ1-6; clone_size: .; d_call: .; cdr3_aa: CASSEGHDNSPLHF; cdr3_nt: TGTGCCAGCAGTGAGGGGCACGATAATTCACCCCTCCACTTT
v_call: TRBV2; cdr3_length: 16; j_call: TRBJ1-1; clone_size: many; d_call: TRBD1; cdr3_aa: CASTLNREGAQTEAFF; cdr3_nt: TGTGCCAGCACCTTAAATCGAGAGGGGGCGCAGACTGAAGCTTTCTTT
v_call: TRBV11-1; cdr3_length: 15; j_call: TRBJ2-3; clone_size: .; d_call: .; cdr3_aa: CASSLAKGNTDTQYF; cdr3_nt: TGTGCCAGCAGCTTAGCGAAGGGTAACACAGATACGCAGTATTTT
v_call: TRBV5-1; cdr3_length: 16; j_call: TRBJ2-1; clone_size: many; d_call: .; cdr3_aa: CASSWPSTGRGNEQFF; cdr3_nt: TGCGCCAGCAGCTGGCCTAGCACGGGGAGAGGTAATGAGCAGTTCTTC
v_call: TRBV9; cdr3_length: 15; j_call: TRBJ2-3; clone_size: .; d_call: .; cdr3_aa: CASSRDITRTDTQYF; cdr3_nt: TGTGCCAGCAGTCGGGACATAACTAGAACAGATACGCAGTATTTT
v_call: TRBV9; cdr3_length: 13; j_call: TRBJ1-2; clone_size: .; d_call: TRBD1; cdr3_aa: CASSVGQGGGYTF; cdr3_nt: TGTGCCAGCAGCGTTGGACAGGGAGGTGGCTACACCTTC
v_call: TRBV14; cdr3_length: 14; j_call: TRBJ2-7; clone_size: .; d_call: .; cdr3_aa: CASSYQQGAYEQYF; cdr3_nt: TGTGCCAGCAGTTACCAGCAGGGTGCCTACGAGCAGTACTTC
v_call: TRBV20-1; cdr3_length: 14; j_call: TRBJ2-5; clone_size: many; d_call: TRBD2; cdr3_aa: CSAFSGGRQETQYF; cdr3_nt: TGCAGTGCTTTTAGCGGGGGCCGACAAGAGACCCAGTACTTC